A single TCR beta chain is shown here with its context. Its antigen is unidentified. Time point in this sample: after neoadjuvant nivolumab, at surgical resection. The sample belongs to a study of neoadjuvant anti-PD-1 for oral cavity cancer. In the study overall: Before surgery, most patients got three to four biweekly 3 mg/kg nivolumab doses. Around day 43, patients without progression received a fourth nivolumab dose before surgery.

Clones were sequenced by immunoSEQ multiplex PCR, and TCRdb holds only the in-frame ones, with some missing. The sample has around 13,000 clones; about 75% are singletons. General study findings and limits: TCR analyses covered only a few patients per response group. Pretreatment Treg/Th17 ratio correlated inversely with post-treatment tumor clonality.

Germline V CDR1 and CDR2: LGHNA, YNFKEQ. V lost 0 bases to trimming and J lost 0 bases, with 5 bases between them. The CDR3 runs to 15 residues. V is TRBV4-2 and J is TRBJ1-4; no clear D. The sequencing used PBMCs, collected after nivolumab (anti-PD-1) treatment. The TCR sequence derives from a person between 40 and 80 years old with oral cavity squamous cell carcinoma. CDR3 bases: TGTGCCAGCAGCCAAGAATATGCAACTAATGAAAAACTGTTTTTT. This gives the protein CASSQEYATNEKLFF.